This T cell receptor beta chain was documented in a study of T cell changes during pregnancy in multiple sclerosis. Only in-frame clones appear in the TCRdb table, and some are missing; sequencing was by immunoSEQ multiplex PCR. In the table there are about 51,000 clones, around 93% of which are singletons. The CDR3 runs to 11 residues. The germline V gene has CDR1 SEHNR and CDR2 FQNEAQ (reference sequence). Trimming took 6 bases from V and 10 from J; bases not matched to a gene: 4. This receptor was identified in a female donor with multiple sclerosis, enrolled in a pregnancy study. The chain links TRBV7-9 to TRBJ1-1; 8 bases align to TRBD1. This sample comprised CD8+ T cells from peripheral blood mononuclear cells, obtained in the second trimester of pregnancy. The chain's CDR3 is CASRSDRGAFF. The CDR3 DNA reads as TGTGCCAGCAGGTCCGACAGGGGAGCTTTCTTT.